This T cell receptor (beta chain) was captured in a study of siplizumab effects on memory and regulatory T cells (dated by TCRdb to between 2019 and 2020). About the study as a whole: The effect of the anti-CD2 antibody siplizumab on alloreactive T-cell subsets was examined in allogeneic mixed lymphocyte reactions constructed from human PBMCs. Results and caveats for the whole study, not just this receptor: Siplizumab significantly lowered the cumulative frequency of alloreactive sequences that could be traced to unstimulated CD4+ memory T cells. For roughly 75-95% of proliferating CD4+ or CD8+ clones, no naive or memory phenotype could be assigned. No functional confirmation was obtained for the suppressive function of proliferating Tregs from siplizumab cultures. Unstimulated naive T cells appeared more diverse than memory T cells, and naive cells seemed to contribute substantially to the alloresponse. Sequences below about 10^-5 frequency were poorly captured, so only a minor fraction of alloreactive clones could be mapped to unstimulated subsets. Of the alloreactive CD4+ clones that could be mapped, the Treg-derived share averaged around 64% with siplizumab compared with under 30% in control reactions.

With regard to this clone: No antigen is known for it. No qualities accompany the bases; no much larger clone lies one base away.

In the germline V gene (reference sequence), CDR1 corresponds to DFQATT and CDR2 to SNEGSKA. V is pruned by 5 bases and J by 4 bases, leaving 2 bases of the junction without a gene match. The CDR3 runs 11 amino acids, cysteine and phenylalanine included. The DNA shown is the 33-base CDR3, in frame from base 1. Sorted unstimulated T cells, along with proliferating T cells recovered from mixed lymphocyte reactions, underwent TCRbeta CDR3 sequencing. Fresh whole blood from around 11 HLA-typed healthy donors was used to isolate PBMCs. To map where alloreactive clones came from, unstimulated CD4+ regulatory T cells were FACS-sorted. The method behind the library was the immunoSEQ multiplex PCR assay. Some 100,000 TCR templates per sample were assayed by the deep sequencing platform. Genomic DNA extracted from sorted T cells was used for TCRbeta CDR3 sequencing. The authors processed their data as follows. The R programming language was used for clonal analysis of TCRbeta CDR3 data. Unstimulated samples were compared with post-reaction CFSE-low samples to define alloreactive CD4+ and CD8+ clones. Alloreactive CD4+ clones were assigned to regulatory or non-regulatory origin by matching sequences to sorted unstimulated Treg and non-Treg repertoires. TCRdb retrieved this table from immuneACCESS and kept in-frame rearrangements only. Not all clones are present; in checked studies, unresolved V genes account for under half, and no reason is known for the remainder. V, J and clone size were drawn from that table, and D and trimming were deduced from the DNA. Here the sample has tens of thousands of clones; roughly 88% occur a single time. Of the sample, 1.5% to 2% falls within the top ten clones.

In this chain, TRBV20-1 is recombined with TRBJ2-7, with 7 junctional bases fitting TRBD2. The source of this sequence is a human donor in good health. The specimen was Tregs sorted from blood. The CDR3 protein sequence reads: CSALGGYEQYF. The DNA sequence is TGCAGTGCTCTGGGGGGGTACGAGCAGTACTTC.